The rows below give T cell receptor beta chains drawn from one sample of a study of cytomegalovirus exposure and HLA in healthy donors. The protocol was immunoSEQ multiplex PCR, while the TCRdb copy is restricted to in-frame clones and leaves out a portion. The sample has 150,000 or so clones; around 79% are singletons. Sequencing input: PBMCs. Receptors were obtained from a man in his thirties or forties in good health and CMV-seropositive. CDR3s include the opening cysteine and the closing phenylalanine or tryptophan. Each record gives: J gene, CDR3 length, clone size, V gene, D gene, CDR3 protein, CDR3 DNA. The D gene is left open where the match is weak. Some rows mark clone size as missing; the rest say once, few, many or name a class of expanded clone.

>TRBJ1-2|15|-|TRBV4-2|-
CASSQDLQGNYGYTF
TGTGCCAGCAGCCAAGATTTGCAGGGTAACTATGGCTACACCTTC
>TRBJ2-1|14|few|TRBV6-5|-
CASSYDGLDNEQFF
TGTGCCAGCAGTTACGATGGACTCGACAATGAGCAGTTCTTC
>TRBJ2-5|15|-|TRBV2|-
CASKRSPALQETQYF
TGTGCCAGCAAGCGGTCGCCAGCCTTACAAGAGACCCAGTACTTC
>TRBJ2-5|16|-|TRBV6-5|TRBD2
CASSYNSGGAGETQYF
TGTGCCAGCAGTTACAACAGCGGGGGGGCCGGAGAGACCCAGTACTTC
>TRBJ2-3|14|-|TRBV6-1|-
CASILGEGTDTQYF
TGTGCCAGCATTTTAGGGGAGGGCACAGATACGCAGTATTTT
>TRBJ2-2|16|-|TRBV29-1|TRBD1
CSALLGQGGFGGELFF
TGCAGCGCGCTCCTCGGACAGGGCGGATTCGGCGGGGAGCTGTTTTTT
>TRBJ2-7|14|-|TRBV9|TRBD2
CASSQRESSYEQYF
TGTGCCAGCAGCCAGCGGGAGAGCTCCTACGAGCAGTACTTC
>TRBJ1-2|16|-|TRBV10-3|TRBD1
CAISESRDSTFYGYTF
TGTGCCATCAGTGAGTCCCGGGACAGTACCTTCTATGGCTACACCTTC
>TRBJ2-3|15|-|TRBV5-4|TRBD2
CASSGTSGGANTQYF
TGTGCCAGCAGCGGAACTAGCGGGGGGGCCAATACGCAGTATTTT
>TRBJ2-7|13|-|TRBV6-1|-
CASSEVRAYEQYF
TGTGCCAGCAGTGAAGTCAGGGCCTACGAGCAGTACTTC
>TRBJ2-4|20|-|TRBV7-5|-
CARSFVRDRGRGLAKNIQYF
TGTGCCAGAAGCTTCGTTCGGGACAGGGGCAGGGGATTAGCCAAAAACATTCAGTACTTC
>TRBJ1-5|15|-|TRBV9|-
CASSVGQASNQPQHF
TGTGCCAGCAGCGTAGGACAGGCTAGCAATCAGCCCCAGCATTTT
>TRBJ1-1|13|once|TRBV5-4|TRBD1
CASSLKGATEAFF
TGTGCCAGCAGCTTGAAGGGGGCCACTGAAGCTTTCTTT
>TRBJ1-1|13|-|TRBV30|TRBD1
CAWSRTGGTEAFF
TGTGCCTGGAGTCGAACAGGGGGAACTGAAGCTTTCTTT
>TRBJ2-1|13|-|TRBV30|TRBD2
CAWRPGLAGSKFF
TGTGCCTGGAGGCCGGGACTAGCGGGTAGCAAGTTCTTC
>TRBJ1-1|14|-|TRBV6-1|-
CASGRGGGVTEAFF
TGTGCCAGCGGCCGCGGGGGGGGTGTCACTGAAGCTTTCTTT
>TRBJ1-5|15|-|TRBV19|-
CASSWNRDGSQPQHF
TGTGCCAGTAGTTGGAACAGGGATGGCAGTCAGCCCCAGCATTTT
>TRBJ2-2|19|-|TRBV9|TRBD1
CASSGARGDRAPNTGELFF
TGTGCCAGCAGCGGTGCCCGGGGGGACAGGGCCCCGAACACCGGGGAGCTGTTTTTT
>TRBJ2-2|15|-|TRBV5-1|TRBD1
CASSASGTGTGELFF
TGCGCCAGCAGCGCGTCCGGGACAGGGACCGGGGAGCTGTTTTTT
>TRBJ1-3|13|once|TRBV19|-
CASSIETRNTIYF
TGTGCCAGTAGTATTGAGACTAGAAACACCATATATTTT
>TRBJ2-1|18|-|TRBV29-1|TRBD2
CSVELAGGGASSYNEQFF
TGCAGCGTGGAACTAGCGGGAGGAGGCGCAAGCTCCTACAATGAGCAGTTCTTC
>TRBJ2-5|16|-|TRBV11-2|TRBD1
CASSSPGQASRLTQYF
TGTGCCAGCAGCTCCCCGGGACAGGCGTCAAGATTGACCCAGTACTTC
>TRBJ1-2|17|-|TRBV14|TRBD1
CASSPRDSITLNYGYTF
TGTGCCAGCAGCCCAAGGGACAGTATAACTCTAAACTATGGCTACACCTTC
>TRBJ2-7|12|-|TRBV11-2|TRBD2
CASSPGGYEQYF
TGTGCCAGCAGCCCCGGGGGGTACGAGCAGTACTTC
>TRBJ1-2|15|-|TRBV18|-
CASSPVEAPGYGYTF
TGTGCCAGCTCACCAGTCGAAGCACCGGGCTATGGCTACACCTTC
>TRBJ2-5|15|once|TRBV27|-
CASISAGALGETQYF
TGTGCCAGCATCTCCGCGGGGGCACTAGGAGAGACCCAGTACTTC
>TRBJ1-1|13|-|TRBV5-4|-
CASSLDPYEEAFF
TGTGCCAGCAGCTTGGATCCGTATGAGGAGGCTTTCTTT
>TRBJ2-1|16|once|TRBV7-2|-
CASSSSSSTGTNEQFF
TGTGCCAGCAGCTCCTCCTCTTCCACAGGAACGAATGAGCAGTTCTTC
>TRBJ1-1|12|-|TRBV19|-
CASSEVHTEAFF
TGTGCCAGTAGCGAGGTTCACACTGAAGCTTTCTTT
>TRBJ1-5|14|-|TRBV7-9|-
CASSSTDTNQPQHF
TGTGCCAGCAGCTCCACTGATACCAATCAGCCCCAGCATTTT
>TRBJ2-5|13|once|TRBV25-1|-
CATQEEQKETQYF
TGTGCCACCCAAGAAGAACAGAAAGAGACCCAGTACTTC
>TRBJ2-7|14|few|TRBV27|TRBD1
CASSFRQGPYEQYF
TGTGCCAGCAGTTTTAGACAGGGTCCCTACGAGCAGTACTTC
>TRBJ1-4|14|-|TRBV19|TRBD1
CASRGDRSNEKLFF
TGTGCCAGTAGGGGGGACAGGAGTAATGAAAAACTGTTTTTT
>TRBJ1-1|16|-|TRBV25-1|-
CASSDYSQGLRTEAFF
TGTGCCAGCAGTGACTATAGCCAGGGGTTAAGGACTGAAGCTTTCTTT
>TRBJ1-1|15|-|TRBV19|-
CASSPGSRANTEAFF
TGTGCCAGTAGCCCAGGGTCCAGGGCGAACACTGAAGCTTTCTTT
>TRBJ1-2|15|-|TRBV7-9|-
CASSPRGEISYGYTF
TGTGCCAGCAGCCCTCGGGGGGAAATCAGCTATGGCTACACCTTC
>TRBJ2-2|15|once|TRBV27|-
CASSLRGGAGGELFF
TGTGCCAGCAGTTTAAGGGGGGGGGCCGGCGGGGAGCTGTTTTTT
>TRBJ1-5|13|-|TRBV14|-
CASSQDRGQPQHF
TGTGCCAGCAGCCAAGATAGGGGTCAGCCCCAGCATTTT
>TRBJ2-2|15|-|TRBV2|-
CASEGQPRGSGELFF
TGTGCCAGCGAGGGTCAGCCAAGAGGGTCCGGGGAGCTGTTTTTT
>TRBJ2-1|13|-|TRBV11-3|TRBD2
CASSLRGREEQFF
TGTGCCAGCAGCTTAAGAGGGCGGGAGGAGCAGTTCTTC
>TRBJ2-3|16|-|TRBV5-1|TRBD2
CASSPGTSGRPATQYF
TGCGCCAGCAGCCCCGGGACTAGCGGGAGACCAGCTACGCAGTATTTT
>TRBJ2-3|15|few|TRBV6-6|TRBD2
CASKTSGSGADTQYF
TGTGCCAGCAAGACTAGCGGGAGCGGGGCAGATACGCAGTATTTT
>TRBJ2-3|16|once|TRBV5-4|TRBD2
CASSSTSGRYTDTQYF
TGTGCCAGCAGCTCGACTAGCGGGAGATACACAGATACGCAGTATTTT
>TRBJ2-3|15|few|TRBV7-8|-
CASSLGRDFTDTQYF
TGTGCCAGCAGCTTGGGCCGGGACTTCACAGATACGCAGTATTTT
>TRBJ1-1|14|-|TRBV6-4|-
CASRVQGSATEAFF
TGTGCCAGCAGGGTACAGGGTTCGGCCACTGAAGCTTTCTTT
>TRBJ1-6|12|-|TRBV7-9|-
CASSEGNSPLHF
TGTGCCAGCAGCGAGGGAAATTCACCCCTCCACTTT
>TRBJ1-2|14|-|TRBV14|TRBD1
CASSPQQGAYGYTF
TGTGCCAGCAGCCCTCAACAGGGGGCTTATGGCTACACCTTC